This T cell receptor beta chain was recorded in a study of tumor and adjacent non-tumor tissue in lung cancer. Overall study results and limits: Tumor repertoires had a smaller top 100 clone share than normal lung.

This CDR3 contains 15 residues. The V end was cut by 0 bases, the J end by 14 bases, with 18 bases between. Germline assignment: CDR1 SGHDT and CDR2 YYEEEE. The library came from three nested PCR rounds adapted from ARM-PCR protocols. TCRdb redid the calling of the multiplex PCR reads with MiXCR, one entry per CDR3 protein. The sample yields approximately 100,000 distinct CDR3 sequences, 62% seen once. This clonotype was picked up one time. Its antigen is still unknown. This sample's RNA came from whole unsorted tissue. More than 3 cm separated this lung sample from the edge of the tumor. The sequence came from a man between 60 and 75 years old with non-small cell lung cancer. The sequenced sample consisted of distant non-tumor lung tissue. The gene calls are TRBV5-6 and TRBJ1-6, with D tentatively TRBD1 (6 bases). The chain's CDR3 is CASSLAGARNPTLHF. The CDR3 nucleotides read TGTGCCAGCAGCTTGGCAGGGGCACGAAATCCAACCCTCCACTTT.